Below are 17 T cell receptor beta chains sequenced from a single sample in a study of T cells in Graves' hyperthyroidism and ophthalmopathy. RNA transcripts gave rise to amplified TCR beta CDR3 regions. First-round RT-PCR targeting the TCR CDR3 was performed with the HTBI primer set. MiXCR, run by TCRdb on the multiplex PCR reads, gives a single entry per CDR3 protein. The profile shows about 350,000 distinct CDR3 sequences, roughly 14% of them singletons. Source material: blood. All receptors come from a woman aged 25 to 45 with Graves' hyperthyroidism.

The chain combines TRBV6-1 with TRBJ1-5; 9 positions match TRBD1. Germline CDR1 reads MNHNS; CDR2 reads SASEGT. CDR3 size: 15 residues. V lost 7 bases, J lost 7 bases, and 11 bases stayed unmatched. For the CDR3, the DNA is TGTGCCAGCAAACCATCACAGGGGGCATGGCAGCCCCAGCATTTT. This encodes CASKPSQGAWQPQHF.

The chain recombines TRBV9 with TRBJ1-1, with 9 positions matching TRBD1. The CDR3 consists of 14 residues. Germline-derived CDR1 and CDR2 are SGDLS and YYNGEE. After removal of 5 bases from V and 5 bases from J, the junction contained 7 bases not matched to a gene. The DNA of the CDR3 is TGTGCCAGCAGTACTGGACAGGGGAGAACTGAAGCTTTCTTT. It yields the protein CASSTGQGRTEAFF.

This chain uses TRBV12-3 or TRBV12-4 with TRBJ1-5; 7 bases are shared with TRBD1. This CDR3 spans 15 amino acids. J lost 2 bases, V lost 2 bases, and 3 bases had no gene match. CDR3 DNA: TGTGCCAGCAGTTTAAACAGGGGAGGCAATCAGCCCCAGCATTTT. Protein sequence: CASSLNRGGNQPQHF.

The rearrangement uses TRBV18 and TRBJ1-5; 9 positions agree with TRBD1. The ends lost 7 bases at V and 0 bases at J; junction bases unmatched: 10. The CDR3 runs to 17 residues. The germline CDR1 and CDR2 sequences are KGHSH and LQKENI. DNA for the CDR3: TGTGCCAGCTTACAGGGGGCGAATCGTGATAGCAATCAGCCCCAGCATTTT. Amino acids: CASLQGANRDSNQPQHF.

CDR3 in amino acids: CASSFSGSQSETQYF. The CDR3 DNA reads as TGCGCCAGCAGCTTTAGCGGGAGCCAGTCGGAGACCCAGTACTTC. V gene TRBV5-1 combines with J gene TRBJ2-5; 9 nucleotides match TRBD2. Germline V gives CDR1 SGHRS, CDR2 YFSETQ. The ends lost 2 bases at V and 5 bases at J; junction bases unmatched: 7. The CDR3 spans 15 residues. Drawing the rest from reference TRBV5-1 and TRBJ2-5, the complete variable domain is KAGVTQTPRYLIKTRGQQVTLSCSPISGHRSVSWYQQTPGQGLQFLFEYFSETQRNKGNFPGRFSGRQFSNSRSEMNVSTLELGDSALYLCASSFSGSQSETQYFGPGTRLLVL.

This clonotype was observed a handful of times. CDR3: CASSSGQWANSPLHF. CDR3 coding DNA: TGTGCCAGCAGCTCCGGACAGTGGGCTAATTCACCCCTCCACTTT. The chain couples TRBV5-6 to TRBJ1-6; possibly TRBD1 for D (6 bases). Per the germline V gene, CDR1 is SGHDT and CDR2 is YYEEEE. V shed 3 bases and J shed 6 bases, with 13 bases lying between them. The CDR3 consists of 15 residues.

The chain couples TRBV14 to TRBJ1-1; D perhaps matches TRBD1 (6 bases). The V and J ends lost 2 bases and 1 base respectively, with 11 bases between them. CDR1 SGHDN and CDR2 FVKESK come from the germline V gene. This CDR3 contains 15 residues. CDR3 amino acids: CASSQNQGRNTEAFF. The CDR3, as DNA: TGTGCCAGCAGCCAAAATCAGGGGAGGAACACTGAAGCTTTCTTT.

In its sample, this clonotype was seen many times. The gene calls are TRBV7-2 and TRBJ2-2, with 10 positions matching TRBD2. Per the germline V gene, CDR1 is SGHTA and CDR2 is FQGNSA. The CDR3 consists of 16 residues. J lost 4 bases, V lost 5 bases, and 7 bases had no gene match. CDR3 sequence: CASSRDLAGVTGELFF. The CDR3 nucleotides read TGTGCCAGCAGCCGCGACCTAGCGGGGGTCACCGGGGAGCTGTTTTTT.

With regard to this clonotype: A clone one base away is much larger, so this may be a read error. The rearrangement joins TRBV15 to TRBJ2-7, with TRBD2 identical over 9 bases. Looked up from germline, CDR1 is LNHNV and CDR2 is YYDKDF (reference sequence). The CDR3 loop spans 11 amino acids. The ends lost 8 bases at V and 7 bases at J; junction bases unmatched: 3. This CDR3 is CATLAGEEQYF. The CDR3 DNA reads TGTGCCACCTTAGCGGGAGAAGAGCAGTACTTC.

This clonotype was observed at least ten times. The chain has TRBV15 and TRBJ2-5, with D tentatively TRBD1 (6 bases). Trimming left V 5 bases short and J 2 bases short, with 12 bases between. Germline V gene data show CDR1 as LNHNV and CDR2 as YYDKDF (reference sequence). CDR3 size: 14 residues. DNA of the CDR3: TGTGCCACCAGCCCCGGACAGTCACAAGAGACCCAGTACTTC. It codes for CATSPGQSQETQYF. Supplemented by reference TRBV15 and TRBJ2-5, the full variable domain reads DAMVIQNPRYQVTQFGKPVTLSCSQTLNHNVMYWYQQKSSQAPKLLFHYYDKDFNNEADTPDNFQSRRPNTSFCFLDIRSPGLGDTAMYLCATSPGQSQETQYFGPGTRLLVL.

On this clonotype: At one end, the junction sequence differs from germline, possibly due to a read error. V usage is TRBV7-2 and J usage is TRBJ2-1; D remains unclear. In germline, CDR1 is SGHTA, CDR2 FQGNSA. The CDR3 loop spans 12 amino acids. The CDR3 DNA is TGTGCCAGCAGCCCCCGGTCGGGTGTGCAGCTCTTC. The encoded protein is CASSPRSGVQLF.

This clonotype showed up just a few times. The genes are TRBV10-1 and TRBJ2-3; TRBD2 matches 9 bases. Looked up from germline, CDR1 is WNHNN and CDR2 is SYGVQD (reference sequence). The CDR3 runs 16 residues. J was trimmed by 4 bases and V by 6 bases; bases with no gene match: 11. The CDR3 region is CASRDSSGTSADTQYF. The CDR3 nucleotides read TGCGCCAGCAGAGATTCTAGCGGGACCTCCGCAGATACGCAGTATTTT.

This clonotype turned up a few times. This chain joins TRBV3-1 and TRBJ2-2; D is possibly TRBD2 (6 bases). V lost 3 bases and J lost 7, with 9 bases in between. Germline V gives CDR1 LGHDT, CDR2 YNNKEL (reference sequence). This CDR3 has 13 residues. The CDR3 sequence: CASSQVRGGELFF. Here the CDR3 DNA reads TGTGCCAGCAGCCAGGTGCGGGGCGGGGAGCTGTTTTTT.

This clonotype was picked up a small number of times. This may arise from a read error, as a much more abundant clone is one base away. The CDR3 DNA follows: TGTGCCAGCAGCCGTGGCAGCTTCGCGTACGAGCAGTACTTC. This codes for CASSRGSFAYEQYF. V usage is TRBV12-3 or TRBV12-4 and J usage is TRBJ2-7; no firm D call. V was clipped by 6 bases and J by 4 bases, with 16 bases between them. The CDR3 totals 14 residues.

This chain uses TRBV4-1 with TRBJ2-1; D is perhaps TRBD1 (7 bases). With 2 bases removed from V and 3 bases from J, the gap between germline ends came to 23 bases. The germline V gene encodes CDR1 MGHRA and CDR2 YSYEKL. This CDR3 spans 19 amino acids. The CDR3 coding sequence is TGCGCCAGCAGCCAACCCCGAGGGGGCCGGGGGAATCGCTACAATGAGCAGTTCTTC. This encodes CASSQPRGGRGNRYNEQFF.

This chain joins TRBV6-8 and TRBJ2-3, with TRBD2 matching 11 bases. Trimming cost V 6 bases and J 3 bases; bases outside gene matches: 5. The CDR3 covers 15 residues. Germline V lookup: CDR1 MNHGY, CDR2 SAAAGT. The CDR3 spells CASSKLAGVTDTQYF. As DNA, the CDR3 is TGTGCCAGCAGCAAACTAGCGGGAGTTACAGATACGCAGTATTTT.

Many counts were recorded for this clonotype. The chain couples TRBV12-3 or TRBV12-4 to TRBJ2-1, with 11 nucleotides matching TRBD2. The CDR3 runs to 14 residues. Trimming at V came to 6 bases and at J to 3 bases, leaving 1 base not matched to a gene. This CDR3 is CASSGTSGYNEQFF. CDR3 coding DNA: TGTGCCAGCAGCGGGACTAGCGGCTACAATGAGCAGTTCTTC.